This T cell receptor (beta chain) originates from a study of blood T cells in healthy people across ages. Study-level points and caveats: Diversity estimated from one million T cells was considered an underestimate. Naive and antigen-experienced cells were not separated, limiting conclusive comparison.

The sample holds one count of this clonotype. Its target is not known. One end of the junction varies from germline; a read error may be responsible. Primers used in a second PCR of about 7 to 12 cycles were a sample-barcoded 5' primer and a J-beta primer mix. TCRdb re-analysed the 5' RACE reads in MiXCR, keeping a single row per CDR3 protein. The sample comprises 850,000 or so distinct CDR3 sequences, 29% of which are singletons, and about 18% rests with the top ten. Collection of roughly 9.8 milliliters of peripheral blood was performed for each donor. Germline CDR1 reads SGHVS; CDR2 reads FQNEAQ. CDR3 length: 17 residues.

The sequence was collected from a woman older than 75 in good health. The sequenced sample consisted of blood. V and J are TRBV7-8 and TRBJ1-4, with 9 bases identical to TRBD1. The CDR3 bases are TGTGCCAGCAGCCCGACCGGGACAGGGACAATGAATGAAAAACGGTTTTTT. The encoded protein is CASSPTGTGTMNEKRFF.